Listed below are T cell receptor beta chains from one sample, sequenced in a study of blood T cell repertoires in COVID-19. Assay used: immunoSEQ multiplex PCR; TCRdb lists only in-frame clones, some missing. Among roughly 100,000 clones listed, 84% were seen once. Sequencing was performed on peripheral blood. These TCRs come from a human donor in a cohort sampled during active COVID-19. The CDR3 runs from the conserved cysteine through the conserved F or W. A D gene is named only where the DNA matches it firmly. Clone size, where shown, is once, few, many, or a class for clones that have expanded.

>.|TRBV5-1|TRBJ1-2|.
TGCGCCAGCAGCCTCTCGGACACCTCTAGTGGCTACACCTTC
CASSLSDTSSGYTF
>.|TRBV10-3|TRBJ1-6|.
TGTGCCATCAGTCTAGAGAATTCACCCCTCCACTTT
CAISLENSPLHF
>.|TRBV10-2|TRBJ2-1|.
TGCGCCAGCAGGGACAGGTATGGGACTGGTCGGGTCAATGAGCAGTTCTTC
CASRDRYGTGRVNEQFF
>.|TRBV20-1|TRBJ2-5|.
TGCAGTGCTCGCACACGAGAGACCCAGTACTTC
CSARTRETQYF
>.|TRBV7-2|TRBJ1-5|.
TGTGCCAGCAGCTACGGGTCTTTGACCCAGCATTTT
CASSYGSLTQHF
>.|TRBV19|TRBJ1-1|.
TGTGCCAGTAAATGGGGCCAGGGAGGCACTGAAGCTTTCTTT
CASKWGQGGTEAFF
>TRBD1|TRBV7-9|TRBJ2-2|.
TGTGCCAGCAGCTCGGACAGGGGGACGAACACCGGGGAGCTGTTTTTT
CASSSDRGTNTGELFF
>TRBD1|TRBV19|TRBJ1-1|.
TGTGCCAGTAGTATACGACAGGGGGCAGGGGCTGAAGCTTTCTTT
CASSIRQGAGAEAFF
>TRBD1|TRBV5-1|TRBJ1-5|.
TGCGCCAGCAGCCCAGGGACAGGCAATCAGCCCCAGCATTTT
CASSPGTGNQPQHF
>.|TRBV27|TRBJ2-7|.
TGTGCCAGCAGTTTAGACAGGCGGACCTACGAGCAGTACTTC
CASSLDRRTYEQYF
>.|TRBV29-1|TRBJ2-7|.
TGCAGCTCCCTGGTGGGGGCAAATCAACAGTACTTC
CSSLVGANQQYF
>.|TRBV3-1/TRBV3-2|TRBJ2-2|once
TGTGCCAGCAGCCAAGATTTGAAGGGAGCCACCGGGGAGCTGTTTTTT
CASSQDLKGATGELFF
>.|TRBV5-4|TRBJ1-2|.
TGTGCCAGCAGCTTCAAACAGGGTAACTATGGCTACACCTTC
CASSFKQGNYGYTF
>TRBD1|TRBV14|TRBJ1-2|.
TGTGCCAGCAGCCATCGACAGGGCCATGGCTACACCTTC
CASSHRQGHGYTF
>TRBD1|TRBV5-1|TRBJ2-6|.
TGCGCCAGCAGCACGGGACAGGGGGCTGTATTTGGGGCCAACGTCCTGACTTTC
CASSTGQGAVFGANVLTF
>.|TRBV11-2|TRBJ2-1|.
TGTGCCAGCAGCTTCAACTACAATGAGCAGTTCTTC
CASSFNYNEQFF
>.|TRBV19|TRBJ2-3|.
TGTGCCAGTAGGCCCAGGGCCGGCACAGATACGCAGTATTTT
CASRPRAGTDTQYF
>.|TRBV29-1|TRBJ2-7|once
TGCAGCGTTGAATGGGAGGATTCCTACGAGCAGTACTTC
CSVEWEDSYEQYF
>.|TRBV15|TRBJ2-1|.
TGTGCCACCGCCCGGGACAACCGCAACAATGAGCAGTTCTTC
CATARDNRNNEQFF
>.|TRBV6-2/TRBV6-3|TRBJ1-5|few
TGTGCCAGCAGTTACCAGGGGTTGGACAATCAGCCCCAGCATTTT
CASSYQGLDNQPQHF
>TRBD1|TRBV7-2|TRBJ1-5|.
TGTGCCAGCAGCCGGGACAGGGGGAATCAGCCCCAGCATTTT
CASSRDRGNQPQHF
>.|TRBV29-1|TRBJ1-2|.
TGCAGCGTTGATGGTGGGGGCGTCTATGGCTACACCTTC
CSVDGGGVYGYTF
>.|TRBV7-9|TRBJ1-5|once
TGTGCCAGCAGCCCCGCCTCCGGGGTCAATCAGCCCCAGCATTTT
CASSPASGVNQPQHF
>.|TRBV4-2|TRBJ1-2|.
TGTGCCAGCAGCCAAGAATTGGAAACCCAGGGGTCACACCCCTATGGCTACACCTTC
CASSQELETQGSHPYGYTF
>TRBD1|TRBV9|TRBJ1-3|.
TGTGCCAGCAGCGTAGCTCTGGCAGGGGGCCTGGGAAACACCATATATTTT
CASSVALAGGLGNTIYF
>TRBD2|TRBV19|TRBJ2-2|.
TGTGCCAGTAGTATTGGCGGGGGGGACACCGGGGAGCTGTTTTTT
CASSIGGGDTGELFF
>.|TRBV3-1/TRBV3-2|TRBJ1-1|.
TGTGCCAGCTCCTTTTCCGGGAGCACTGAAGCTTTCTTT
CASSFSGSTEAFF
>.|TRBV11-2|TRBJ1-2|.
TGTGCCAGCAGCCTCAGGGGATACGACTATGGCTACACCTTC
CASSLRGYDYGYTF
>.|TRBV5-6|TRBJ2-3|.
TGTGCCAGCAGCTCCACTAGCTCCTCCACAGATACGCAGTATTTT
CASSSTSSSTDTQYF
>TRBD1|TRBV12-3/TRBV12-4|TRBJ1-1|.
TGTGCCAGCAGACTACAGGGGGGTACTGAAGCTTTCTTT
CASRLQGGTEAFF
>TRBD1|TRBV18|TRBJ1-3|.
TGTGCCAGCTCCCAAGGGGACAGGGCCTCTGGAAACACCATATATTTT
CASSQGDRASGNTIYF
>.|TRBV25-1|TRBJ2-2|.
TGTGCCAGCAGTGACACAGGGAAGAAGGCCGGGGAGCTGTTTTTT
CASSDTGKKAGELFF
>.|TRBV2|TRBJ1-6|.
TGTGCCAGCAGTGGGGGGCCCTCACCCCTCCACTTT
CASSGGPSPLHF
>.|TRBV12-3/TRBV12-4|TRBJ1-1|.
TGTGCCAGCCACGACAGATACACTGGGGCTTTCTTT
CASHDRYTGAFF
>.|TRBV2|TRBJ1-1|.
TGTGCCAGCAGTGACCCTTCGAACACTGAAGCTTTCTTT
CASSDPSNTEAFF
>.|TRBV6-1|TRBJ1-2|.
TGTGCCAGCAGTCTCGGCGGGTCCTATGGCTACACCTTC
CASSLGGSYGYTF
>.|TRBV30|TRBJ2-7|.
TGTGCCTGGAGTGTGCAGGGGCTCGACGAGCAGTACTTC
CAWSVQGLDEQYF
>.|TRBV19|TRBJ2-1|.
TGTGCCAGTAGGTCGGGTTACAATGAGCAGTTCTTC
CASRSGYNEQFF
>.|TRBV28|TRBJ1-5|.
TGTGCCAGCAGTCGGGACTCCTCCAATCAGCCCCAGCATTTT
CASSRDSSNQPQHF
>TRBD1|TRBV12-5|TRBJ1-1|.
TGTGCTAGTGGTTTGGGTACAGGGGGCACTGAAGCTTTCTTT
CASGLGTGGTEAFF
>.|TRBV18|TRBJ1-1|.
TGTGCCAGCTCACCCGCCGGCCGCGGAGTGGACACTGAAGCTTTCTTT
CASSPAGRGVDTEAFF
>.|TRBV29-1|TRBJ1-2|.
TGCAGCGTTGAAAAGACTGATGGCTACACCTTC
CSVEKTDGYTF